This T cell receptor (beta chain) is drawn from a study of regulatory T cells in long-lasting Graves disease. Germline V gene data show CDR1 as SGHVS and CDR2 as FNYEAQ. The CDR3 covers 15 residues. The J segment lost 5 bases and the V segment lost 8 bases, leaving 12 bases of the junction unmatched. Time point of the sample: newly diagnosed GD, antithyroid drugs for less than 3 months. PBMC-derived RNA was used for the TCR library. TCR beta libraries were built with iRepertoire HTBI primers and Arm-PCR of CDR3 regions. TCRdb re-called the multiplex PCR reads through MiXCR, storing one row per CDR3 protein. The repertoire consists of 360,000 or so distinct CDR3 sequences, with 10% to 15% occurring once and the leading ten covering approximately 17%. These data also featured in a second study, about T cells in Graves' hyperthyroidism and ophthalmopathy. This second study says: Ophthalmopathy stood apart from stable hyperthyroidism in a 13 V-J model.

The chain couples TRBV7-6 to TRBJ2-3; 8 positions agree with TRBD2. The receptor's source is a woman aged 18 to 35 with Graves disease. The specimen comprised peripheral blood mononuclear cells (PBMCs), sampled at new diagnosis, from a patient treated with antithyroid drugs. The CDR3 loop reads CASSPGGSSRDTQYF. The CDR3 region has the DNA TGTGCCAGCTCCCCGGGGGGGTCGTCCAGAGATACGCAGTATTTT.